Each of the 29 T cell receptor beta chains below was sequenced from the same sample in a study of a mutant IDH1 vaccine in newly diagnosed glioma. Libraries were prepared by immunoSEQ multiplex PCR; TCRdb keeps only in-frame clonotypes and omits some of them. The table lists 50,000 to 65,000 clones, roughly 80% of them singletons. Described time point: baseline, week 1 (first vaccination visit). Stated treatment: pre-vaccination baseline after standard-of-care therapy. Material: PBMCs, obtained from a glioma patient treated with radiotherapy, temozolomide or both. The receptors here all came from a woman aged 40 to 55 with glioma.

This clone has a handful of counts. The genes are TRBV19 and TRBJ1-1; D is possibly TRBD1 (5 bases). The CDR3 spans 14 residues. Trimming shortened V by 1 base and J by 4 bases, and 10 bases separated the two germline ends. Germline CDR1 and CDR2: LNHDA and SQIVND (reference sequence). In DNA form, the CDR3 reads TGTGCCAGTAGTATAGGGGGCAGGGCCACTGAAGCTTTCTTT. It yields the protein CASSIGGRATEAFF.

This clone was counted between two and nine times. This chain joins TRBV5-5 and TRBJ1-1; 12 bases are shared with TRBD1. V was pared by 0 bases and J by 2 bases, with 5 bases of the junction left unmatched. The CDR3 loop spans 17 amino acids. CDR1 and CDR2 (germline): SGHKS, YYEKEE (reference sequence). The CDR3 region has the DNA TGTGCCAGCAGCTTGGTGGGACAGGGGGCTTACAACACTGAAGCTTTCTTT. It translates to CASSLVGQGAYNTEAFF.

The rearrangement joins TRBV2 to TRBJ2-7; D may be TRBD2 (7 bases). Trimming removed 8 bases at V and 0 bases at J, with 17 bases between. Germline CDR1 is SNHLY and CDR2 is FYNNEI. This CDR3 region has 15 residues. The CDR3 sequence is CASLMGGQFSYEQYF. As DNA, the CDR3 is TGTGCCAGCCTTATGGGGGGGCAGTTCTCCTACGAGCAGTACTTC.

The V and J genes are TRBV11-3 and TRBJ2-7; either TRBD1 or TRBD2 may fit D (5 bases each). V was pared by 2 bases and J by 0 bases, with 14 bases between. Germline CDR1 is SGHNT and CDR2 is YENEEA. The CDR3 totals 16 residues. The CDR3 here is CASSLRGEAGSYEQYF. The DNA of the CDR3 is TGTGCCAGCAGCTTAAGGGGAGAGGCGGGCTCCTACGAGCAGTACTTC.

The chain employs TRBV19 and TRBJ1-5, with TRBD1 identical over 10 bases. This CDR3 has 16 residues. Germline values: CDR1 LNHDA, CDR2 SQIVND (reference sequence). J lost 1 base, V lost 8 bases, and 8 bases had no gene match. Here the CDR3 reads CASLDRGYGSNQPQHF. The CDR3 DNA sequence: TGTGCCAGTCTGGACAGGGGGTATGGAAGCAATCAGCCCCAGCATTTT.

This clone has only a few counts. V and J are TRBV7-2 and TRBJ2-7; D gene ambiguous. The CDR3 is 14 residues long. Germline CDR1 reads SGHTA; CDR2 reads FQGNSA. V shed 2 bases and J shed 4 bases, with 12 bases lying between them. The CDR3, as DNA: TGTGCCAGCAGCTTACCCCGAATGGGGTACGAGCAGTACTTC. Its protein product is CASSLPRMGYEQYF. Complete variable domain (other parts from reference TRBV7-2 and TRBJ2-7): GAGVSQSPSNKVTEKGKDVELRCDPISGHTALYWYRQSLGQGLEFLIYFQGNSAPDKSGLPSDRFSAERTGGSVSTLTIQRTQQEDSAVYLCASSLPRMGYEQYFGPGTRLTVT.

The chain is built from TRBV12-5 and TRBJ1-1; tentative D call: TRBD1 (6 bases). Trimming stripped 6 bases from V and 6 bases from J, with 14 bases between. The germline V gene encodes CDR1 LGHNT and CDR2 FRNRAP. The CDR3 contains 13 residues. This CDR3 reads CASGPQGISEAFF. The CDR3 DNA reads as TGTGCTAGTGGACCACAGGGCATCTCTGAAGCTTTCTTT.

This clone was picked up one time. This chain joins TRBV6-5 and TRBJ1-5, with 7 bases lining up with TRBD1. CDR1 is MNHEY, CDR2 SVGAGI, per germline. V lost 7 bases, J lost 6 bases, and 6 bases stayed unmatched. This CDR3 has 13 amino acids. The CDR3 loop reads CASTDRVGQPQHF. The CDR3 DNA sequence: TGTGCCAGCACAGACAGGGTGGGTCAGCCCCAGCATTTT.

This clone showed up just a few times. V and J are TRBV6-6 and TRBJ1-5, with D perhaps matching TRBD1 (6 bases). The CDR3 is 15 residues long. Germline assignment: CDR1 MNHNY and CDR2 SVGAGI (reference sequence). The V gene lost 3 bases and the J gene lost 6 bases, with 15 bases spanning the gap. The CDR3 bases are TGTGCCAGCAGTTATTCCGGACAAGGGGGTCAGCCCCAGCATTTT. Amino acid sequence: CASSYSGQGGQPQHF.

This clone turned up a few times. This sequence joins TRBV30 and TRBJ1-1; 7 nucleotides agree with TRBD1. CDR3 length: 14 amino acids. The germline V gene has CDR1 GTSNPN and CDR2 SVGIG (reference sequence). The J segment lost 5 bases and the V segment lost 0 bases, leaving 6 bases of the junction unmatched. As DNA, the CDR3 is TGTGCCTGGAGTGTGGTACAGGGGTTGACTGAAGCTTTCTTT. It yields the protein CAWSVVQGLTEAFF.

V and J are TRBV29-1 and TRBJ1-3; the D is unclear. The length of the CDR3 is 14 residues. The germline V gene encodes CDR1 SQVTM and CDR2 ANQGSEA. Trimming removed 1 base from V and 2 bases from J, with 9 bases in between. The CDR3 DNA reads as TGCAGCGTTGAAGTGACCCCTCCTGGAAACACCATATATTTT. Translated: CSVEVTPPGNTIYF.

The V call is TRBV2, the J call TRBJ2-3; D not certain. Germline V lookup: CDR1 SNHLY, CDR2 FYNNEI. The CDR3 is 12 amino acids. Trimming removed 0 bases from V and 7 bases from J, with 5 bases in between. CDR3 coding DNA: TGTGCCAGCAGTGAAGCGTATCATACGCAGTATTTT. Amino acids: CASSEAYHTQYF.

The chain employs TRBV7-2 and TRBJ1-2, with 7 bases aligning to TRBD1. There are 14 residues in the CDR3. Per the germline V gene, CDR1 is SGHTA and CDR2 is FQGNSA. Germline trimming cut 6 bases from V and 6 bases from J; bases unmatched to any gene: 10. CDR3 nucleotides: TGTGCCAGCAGGCCAAGCAGGGGGTTCCATGGCTACACCTTC. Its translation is CASRPSRGFHGYTF. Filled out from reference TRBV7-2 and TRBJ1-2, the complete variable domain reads GAGVSQSPSNKVTEKGKDVELRCDPISGHTALYWYRQSLGQGLEFLIYFQGNSAPDKSGLPSDRFSAERTGGSVSTLTIQRTQQEDSAVYLCASRPSRGFHGYTFGSGTRLTVV.

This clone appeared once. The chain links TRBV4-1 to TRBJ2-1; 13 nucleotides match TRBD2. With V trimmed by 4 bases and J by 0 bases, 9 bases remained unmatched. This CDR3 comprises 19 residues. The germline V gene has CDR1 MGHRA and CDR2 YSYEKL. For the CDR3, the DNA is TGCGCCAGCAGCCGCGGGACTAGCGGGGCCTATAGCTCCTACAATGAGCAGTTCTTC. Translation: CASSRGTSGAYSSYNEQFF.

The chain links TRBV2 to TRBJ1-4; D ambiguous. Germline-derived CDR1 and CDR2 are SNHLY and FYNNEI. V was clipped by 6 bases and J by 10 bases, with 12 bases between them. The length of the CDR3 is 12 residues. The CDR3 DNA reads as TGTGCCAGCAGGAGGACTCCTGCAAAACTGTTTTTT. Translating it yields CASRRTPAKLFF. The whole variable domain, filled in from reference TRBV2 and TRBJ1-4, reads EPEVTQTPSHQVTQMGQEVILRCVPISNHLYFYWYRQILGQKVEFLVSFYNNEISEKSEIFDDQFSVERPDGSNFTLKIRSTKLEDSAMYFCASRRTPAKLFFGSGTQLSVL.

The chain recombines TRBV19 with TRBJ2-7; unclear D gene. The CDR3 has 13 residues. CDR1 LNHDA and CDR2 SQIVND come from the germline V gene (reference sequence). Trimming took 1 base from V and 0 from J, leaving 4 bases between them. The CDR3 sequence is CASSIGHSYEQYF. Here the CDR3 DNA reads TGTGCCAGTAGTATAGGGCACTCCTACGAGCAGTACTTC.

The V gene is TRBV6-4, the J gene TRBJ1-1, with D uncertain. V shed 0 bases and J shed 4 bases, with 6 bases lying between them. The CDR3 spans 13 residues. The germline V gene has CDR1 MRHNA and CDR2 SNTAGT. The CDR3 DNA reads TGTGCCAGCAGTGACTCGGGGTCCACTGAAGCTTTCTTT. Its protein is CASSDSGSTEAFF.

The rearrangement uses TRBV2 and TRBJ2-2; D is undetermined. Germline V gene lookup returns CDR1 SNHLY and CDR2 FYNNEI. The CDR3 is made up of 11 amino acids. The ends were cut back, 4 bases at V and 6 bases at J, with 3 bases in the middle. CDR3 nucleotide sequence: TGTGCCAGCAGTGTGTCCGGGGAGCTGTTTTTT. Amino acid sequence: CASSVSGELFF.

The DNA for the CDR3 is TGTGCCAGCAGACCGGTTCGGGCATTCCCTGGCTACACCTTC. Protein sequence: CASRPVRAFPGYTF. The chain is built from TRBV27 and TRBJ1-2, with D unresolved. V was shortened by 6 bases and J by 7 bases, with 18 bases between the two germline ends. The CDR3 loop spans 14 amino acids. Germline loops: CDR1 MNHEY, CDR2 SMNVEV (reference sequence).

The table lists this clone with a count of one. The CDR3 here is CASATGNTEAFF. CDR3 bases: TGTGCTAGTGCCACAGGGAACACTGAAGCTTTCTTT. V and J are TRBV12-5 and TRBJ1-1, with a tentative D call TRBD1 (5 bases). Per germline, CDR1 LGHNT and CDR2 FRNRAP. V was clipped by 7 bases and J by 1 base, with 7 bases between them. The CDR3 spans 12 residues.

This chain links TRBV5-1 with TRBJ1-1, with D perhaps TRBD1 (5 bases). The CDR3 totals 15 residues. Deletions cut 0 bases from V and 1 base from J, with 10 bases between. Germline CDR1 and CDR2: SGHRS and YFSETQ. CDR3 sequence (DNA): TGCGCCAGCAGCTTGGATCACAGGCCGAACACTGAAGCTTTCTTT. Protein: CASSLDHRPNTEAFF.

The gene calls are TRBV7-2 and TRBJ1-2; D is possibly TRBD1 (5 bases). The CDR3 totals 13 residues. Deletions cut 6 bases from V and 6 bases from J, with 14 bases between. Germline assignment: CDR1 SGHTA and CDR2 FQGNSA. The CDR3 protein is CASSFREFNGYTF. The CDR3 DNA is TGTGCCAGCAGTTTCAGGGAGTTCAATGGCTACACCTTC. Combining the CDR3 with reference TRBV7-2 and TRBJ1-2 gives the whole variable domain GAGVSQSPSNKVTEKGKDVELRCDPISGHTALYWYRQSLGQGLEFLIYFQGNSAPDKSGLPSDRFSAERTGGSVSTLTIQRTQQEDSAVYLCASSFREFNGYTFGSGTRLTVV.

The CDR3 DNA follows: TGCAGCGTTGGGCAGGGGGCAGAAGAGACCCAGTACTTC. Translation gives CSVGQGAEETQYF. The chain joins TRBV29-1 to TRBJ2-5, with 8 bases matching TRBD1. CDR3 length equals 13 residues. Germline-derived CDR1 and CDR2 are SQVTM and ANQGSEA. V lost 4 bases to trimming and J lost 3 bases; unmatched junction nucleotides: 4.

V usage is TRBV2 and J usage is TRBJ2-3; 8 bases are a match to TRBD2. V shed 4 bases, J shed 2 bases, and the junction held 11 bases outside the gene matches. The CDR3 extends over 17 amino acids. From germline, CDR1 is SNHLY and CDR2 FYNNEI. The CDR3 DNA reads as TGTGCCAGCAGTGTATCGGAGCGGGGGAGATACACAGATACGCAGTATTTT. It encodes CASSVSERGRYTDTQYF.

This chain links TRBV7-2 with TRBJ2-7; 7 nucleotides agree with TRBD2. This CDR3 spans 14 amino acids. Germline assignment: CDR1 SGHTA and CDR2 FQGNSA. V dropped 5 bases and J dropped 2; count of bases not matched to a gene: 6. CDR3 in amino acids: CASSRDYPPYEQYF. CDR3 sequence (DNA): TGTGCCAGCAGCCGGGACTACCCTCCCTACGAGCAGTACTTC.

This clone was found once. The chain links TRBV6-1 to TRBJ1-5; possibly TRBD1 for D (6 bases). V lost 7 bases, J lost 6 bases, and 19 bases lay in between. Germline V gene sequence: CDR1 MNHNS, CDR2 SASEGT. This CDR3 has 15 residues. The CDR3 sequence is CASTGGGGGGQPQHF. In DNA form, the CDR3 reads TGTGCCAGCACCGGAGGGGGGGGCGGCGGTCAGCCCCAGCATTTT.

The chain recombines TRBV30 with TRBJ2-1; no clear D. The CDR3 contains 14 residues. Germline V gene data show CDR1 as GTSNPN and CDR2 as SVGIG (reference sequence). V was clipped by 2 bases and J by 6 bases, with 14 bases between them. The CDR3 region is CAWSYPSRVNEQFF. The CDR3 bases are TGTGCCTGGAGTTACCCGTCAAGGGTCAATGAGCAGTTCTTC. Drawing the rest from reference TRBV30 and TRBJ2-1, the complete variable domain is SQTIHQWPATLVQPVGSPLSLECTVEGTSNPNLYWYRQAAGRGLQLLFYSVGIGQISSEVPQNLSASRPQDRQFILSSKKLLLSDSGFYLCAWSYPSRVNEQFFGPGTRLTVL.

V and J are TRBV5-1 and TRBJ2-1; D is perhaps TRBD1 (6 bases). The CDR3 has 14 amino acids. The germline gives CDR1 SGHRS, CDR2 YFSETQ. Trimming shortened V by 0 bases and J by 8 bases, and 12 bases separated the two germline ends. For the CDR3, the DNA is TGCGCCAGCAGCTTGGAATGGGGACATGATGAGCAGTTCTTC. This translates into CASSLEWGHDEQFF.

The CDR3 region is CASSLPGGSYNEQFF. The CDR3 DNA follows: TGCGCCAGCAGCTTGCCAGGGGGCTCCTACAATGAGCAGTTCTTC. The J gene is TRBJ2-1, the V gene TRBV5-1; 7 positions agree with TRBD1. The V gene end was trimmed by 1 base and the J gene end by 0 bases; junction bases not matched to a gene: 1. Germline assignment: CDR1 SGHRS and CDR2 YFSETQ. The CDR3 has 15 residues.